The clone carrying this T cell receptor beta chain was observed a handful of times. Its antigen is still unknown. What was sequenced were expressed TCRB transcripts, since all of the isolated RNA had been reverse transcribed. Profiling relied on immunoSEQ multiplex PCR, and the TCRdb table lists in-frame clones only, not all of them. The sample gives 430,000 or so clones, roughly an eighth of which show up once; approximately 0.05% is in the top ten. The data belong to a study of beta chain features in type 1 diabetes. General study results and limits: Patients' naive, central memory and Treg TCRB repertoires seemed closer to one another than those of healthy donors.

Sequences were obtained from naive CD4+ T cells from blood. The source is a woman aged 18 to 35 in good health.

The CDR3 here is CASSLGLNTEAFF. DNA for the CDR3: TGTGCCAGCAGCCTTGGGCTTAACACTGAAGCTTTCTTT. The rearrangement joins TRBV11-2 to TRBJ1-1, with D hard to call. From germline, CDR1 is SGHAT and CDR2 FQNNGV. The CDR3 is 13 amino acids. Trimming stripped 5 bases from V and 2 bases from J, with 9 bases between.